Listed below are T cell receptor beta chains from one sample, sequenced in a study of cytomegalovirus exposure and HLA in healthy donors. Assay used: immunoSEQ multiplex PCR; TCRdb lists only in-frame clones, some missing. The data contain 95,000 to 150,000 clones, over 85% of them singletons. Input material: PBMCs. The source of these receptors is a woman under 30 in good health and CMV-seronegative. The CDR3 runs from the conserved cysteine through the conserved F or W. Each record gives: J gene, D gene, V gene, clone size, CDR3 protein, CDR3 DNA. D genes are given only for firm matches. Clone size is shown for a subset of rows, as once, few, many or a class of expanded clone.

TRBJ2-7,TRBD1,TRBV27,once,CASSSTGFGHYEQYF,TGTGCCAGCAGTTCGACAGGGTTCGGGCACTACGAGCAGTACTTC
TRBJ1-5,.,TRBV27,.,CASAGNSNQPQHF,TGTGCCAGCGCCGGGAACAGCAATCAGCCCCAGCATTTT
TRBJ1-6,.,TRBV30,few,CAWSVRPGMNSPLHF,TGTGCCTGGAGTGTACGGCCGGGAATGAATTCACCCCTCCACTTT
TRBJ1-1,.,TRBV2,.,CASSVRQMNTEAFF,TGTGCCAGCAGTGTGCGACAAATGAACACTGAAGCTTTCTTT
TRBJ2-7,.,TRBV30,.,CAWSPNRAASEQYF,TGTGCCTGGAGTCCCAACCGCGCCGCTTCCGAGCAGTACTTC
TRBJ1-4,.,TRBV27,.,CASATVSVNEKLFF,TGTGCCAGCGCAACGGTGTCCGTCAATGAAAAACTGTTTTTT
TRBJ2-7,.,TRBV9,.,CASSVGSEAYEQYF,TGTGCCAGCAGCGTAGGGAGTGAGGCCTACGAGCAGTACTTC
TRBJ1-2,.,TRBV30,.,CAWSWARTEGSNYGYTF,TGTGCCTGGAGTTGGGCCCGGACGGAGGGTTCTAACTATGGCTACACCTTC
TRBJ2-7,TRBD1,TRBV2,.,CASSETGGGTGAYEQYF,TGTGCCAGCAGTGAAACGGGAGGCGGGACAGGGGCCTACGAGCAGTACTTC
TRBJ1-2,TRBD1,TRBV5-1,.,CASSLDPDRGLVYGYTF,TGCGCCAGCAGCTTGGACCCCGACAGGGGGCTTGTCTATGGCTACACCTTC
TRBJ1-4,TRBD1,TRBV28,.,CAIQGAGINEKLFF,TGTGCCATTCAGGGGGCCGGGATAAATGAAAAACTGTTTTTT
TRBJ2-1,.,TRBV27,few,CASSLLGTYNEQFF,TGTGCCAGCAGTTTACTCGGGACCTACAATGAGCAGTTCTTC
TRBJ1-2,.,TRBV5-1,.,CASRITEINYGYTF,TGCGCCAGCAGGATTACAGAGATAAACTATGGCTACACCTTC
TRBJ2-1,TRBD2,TRBV27,.,CASSQTSGGNNEQFF,TGTGCCAGCAGTCAAACTAGCGGGGGTAACAATGAGCAGTTCTTC
TRBJ2-3,TRBD2,TRBV11-3,.,CASSKGTRGTDTQYF,TGTGCCAGCAGCAAGGGGACTAGGGGCACAGATACGCAGTATTTT
TRBJ2-7,.,TRBV28,.,CASSLAGLSNEQYF,TGTGCCAGCAGTTTAGCGGGGCTCTCAAACGAGCAGTACTTC
TRBJ2-5,TRBD1,TRBV28,.,CASSPNLQGRETQYF,TGTGCCAGCAGTCCAAACTTACAGGGGCGGGAGACCCAGTACTTC
TRBJ2-7,.,TRBV7-8,.,CASSSYWATERSYEQYF,TGTGCCAGCAGCTCATACTGGGCCACCGAACGTTCCTACGAGCAGTACTTC
TRBJ2-7,TRBD1,TRBV13,.,CASSAGTGGREQYF,TGTGCCAGCAGCGCCGGGACAGGGGGTAGGGAGCAGTACTTC
TRBJ2-7,TRBD2,TRBV14,.,CASSQEREKVREQYF,TGTGCCAGCAGCCAAGAGCGGGAGAAGGTCCGCGAGCAGTACTTC
TRBJ2-3,.,TRBV20-1,.,CSARVLDTQYF,TGCAGTGCTAGAGTTCTAGATACGCAGTATTTT
TRBJ2-1,.,TRBV15,.,CATSRDRSHGEQFF,TGTGCCACCAGCAGAGATCGGAGTCACGGTGAGCAGTTCTTC
TRBJ1-2,.,TRBV9,.,CASSVAMGGSYGYTF,TGTGCCAGCAGCGTAGCTATGGGGGGATCCTATGGCTACACCTTC
TRBJ2-2,TRBD2,TRBV6-5,.,CASSSRGGPGELFF,TGTGCCAGCAGTTCCCGGGGGGGGCCCGGGGAGCTGTTTTTT
TRBJ2-3,TRBD2,TRBV5-1,.,CASSFGGGSQDTQYF,TGCGCCAGCAGCTTTGGCGGGGGGTCCCAGGATACGCAGTATTTT
TRBJ1-1,TRBD1,TRBV2,.,CASSPTGTGTEAFF,TGTGCCAGCAGTCCTACCGGGACAGGGACTGAAGCTTTCTTT
TRBJ1-5,.,TRBV28,.,CASSFGNQPQHF,TGTGCCAGCAGTTTCGGCAATCAGCCCCAGCATTTT
TRBJ2-6,TRBD1,TRBV19,.,CASARDRAYSGANVLTF,TGTGCCAGTGCACGAGACAGGGCTTACTCTGGGGCCAACGTCCTGACTTTC
TRBJ2-1,TRBD2,TRBV19,.,CASRDGLGTSGRNEQFF,TGTGCCAGTAGGGACGGTTTAGGGACTAGCGGGAGGAATGAGCAGTTCTTC
TRBJ1-5,TRBD1,TRBV19,.,CASSMRGGQGRLGNQPQHF,TGTGCCAGTAGTATGAGGGGGGGACAGGGTCGCTTGGGCAATCAGCCCCAGCATTTT
TRBJ2-7,.,TRBV11-3,.,CASSLKGGGTSYEQYF,TGTGCCAGCAGCTTAAAAGGGGGGGGGACCTCCTACGAGCAGTACTTC
TRBJ2-2,.,TRBV5-1,once,CASSFYSISNTGELFF,TGCGCCAGCAGCTTCTACTCTATTTCGAACACCGGGGAGCTGTTTTTT
TRBJ1-2,.,TRBV28,.,CASSPQLGVYGYTF,TGTGCCAGCAGTCCCCAACTCGGGGTCTATGGCTACACCTTC
TRBJ2-3,.,TRBV5-4,.,CASSLTLAANTDTQYF,TGTGCCAGCAGCTTGACGTTAGCGGCTAACACAGATACGCAGTATTTT
TRBJ1-5,.,TRBV6-5,.,CASTQREIGNQPQHF,TGTGCCAGCACCCAAAGGGAGATCGGCAATCAGCCCCAGCATTTT
TRBJ2-1,TRBD2,TRBV11-2,.,CASSLVPSGIINEQFF,TGTGCCAGCAGCTTAGTTCCTAGCGGGATTATCAATGAGCAGTTCTTC
TRBJ2-2,TRBD2,TRBV30,.,CAWTSGSRISGELFF,TGTGCCTGGACTAGCGGGAGTAGAATTTCCGGGGAGCTGTTTTTT
TRBJ2-4,.,TRBV6-5,once,CASRSLAKNIQYF,TGTGCCAGCCGAAGCTTAGCCAAAAACATTCAGTACTTC
TRBJ1-5,.,TRBV28,.,CASSPGLVSNSNQPQHF,TGTGCCAGCAGTCCGGGTCTAGTAAGCAATAGCAATCAGCCCCAGCATTTT
TRBJ2-1,TRBD2,TRBV7-9,.,CASSPTSGGFYNEQFF,TGTGCCAGCAGCCCGACTAGCGGGGGGTTCTACAATGAGCAGTTCTTC
TRBJ2-7,TRBD1,TRBV9,.,CASSFRDRVFYEQYF,TGTGCCAGCAGCTTCCGGGACAGAGTTTTCTACGAGCAGTACTTC
TRBJ1-6,.,TRBV14,.,CASSQYRNSPLHF,TGTGCCAGCAGCCAGTACAGGAATTCACCCCTCCACTTT
TRBJ1-1,TRBD1,TRBV10-3,.,CAISDRQGDTEAFF,TGTGCCATCAGTGATCGACAGGGGGACACTGAAGCTTTCTTT
TRBJ1-6,.,TRBV25-1,once,CASSGGGASYNSPLHF,TGTGCCAGCAGTGGGGGCGGCGCCTCCTATAATTCACCCCTCCACTTT
TRBJ2-3,TRBD2,TRBV7-2,.,CASSLGGRAPDTQYF,TGTGCCAGCAGCTTAGGCGGGAGGGCTCCAGATACGCAGTATTTT